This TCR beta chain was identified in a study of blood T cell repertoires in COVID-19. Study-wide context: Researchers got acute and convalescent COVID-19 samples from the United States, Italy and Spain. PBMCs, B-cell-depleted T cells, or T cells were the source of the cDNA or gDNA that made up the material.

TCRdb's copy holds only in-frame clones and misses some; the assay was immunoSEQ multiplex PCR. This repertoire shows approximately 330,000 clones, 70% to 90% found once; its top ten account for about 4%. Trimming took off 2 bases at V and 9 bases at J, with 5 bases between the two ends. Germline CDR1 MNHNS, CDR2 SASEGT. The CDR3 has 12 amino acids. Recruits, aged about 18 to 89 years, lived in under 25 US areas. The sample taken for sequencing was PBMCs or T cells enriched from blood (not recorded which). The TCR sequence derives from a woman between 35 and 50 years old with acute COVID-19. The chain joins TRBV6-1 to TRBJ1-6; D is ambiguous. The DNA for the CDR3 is TGTGCCAGCAGTGAATTCGGTTCACCCCTCCACTTT. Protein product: CASSEFGSPLHF.